This T cell receptor beta chain was captured in a study of blood T cell repertoires in COVID-19. About the study: PBMCs, B-cell-depleted T cells, or T cells were the source of the cDNA or gDNA that made up the material.

In the original analysis: Using reference gene primer amplification, nucleated cell counts were estimated. Profiled with immunoSEQ multiplex PCR; TCRdb holds only in-frame clones, not every one. The DNA gave D and trimming, while V, J and clone size come from that table. This table has around 230,000 clones, more than 70% appearing once. This clone was seen only a few times. Germline V gene sequence: CDR1 SGHDN, CDR2 FVKESK. The CDR3 loop spans 14 amino acids. V was shortened by 3 bases and J by 6 bases, with 14 bases between the two germline ends. J is TRBJ1-1 and V is TRBV14; tentative D call: TRBD1 (5 bases). The sample was peripheral blood. The sequence was obtained from a woman aged 45 to 65 with acute or convalescent COVID-19. CDR3 coding DNA: TGTGCCAGCAGCCACAGCGGGGGAATAGCTGAAGCTTTCTTT. The encoded protein is CASSHSGGIAEAFF.